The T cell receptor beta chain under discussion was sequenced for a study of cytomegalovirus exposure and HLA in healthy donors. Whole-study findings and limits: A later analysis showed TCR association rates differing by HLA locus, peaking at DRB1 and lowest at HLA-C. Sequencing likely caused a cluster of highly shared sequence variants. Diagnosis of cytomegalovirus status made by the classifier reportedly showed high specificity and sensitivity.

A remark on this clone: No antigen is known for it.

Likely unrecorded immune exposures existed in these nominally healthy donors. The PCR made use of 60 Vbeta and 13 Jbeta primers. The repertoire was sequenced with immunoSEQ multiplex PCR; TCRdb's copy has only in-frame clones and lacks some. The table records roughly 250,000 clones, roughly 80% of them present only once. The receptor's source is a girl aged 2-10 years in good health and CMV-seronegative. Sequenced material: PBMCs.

CDR3 in DNA: TGTGCCAGCAGTTGGGGAAGGACTAGTCATATTCAGTACTTC. Protein: CASSWGRTSHIQYF. J is TRBJ2-4 and V is TRBV27; 7 positions match TRBD2. Germline V CDR1 and CDR2: MNHEY, SMNVEV (reference sequence). CDR3 length: 14 residues. V dropped 4 bases and J dropped 10; count of bases not matched to a gene: 10.